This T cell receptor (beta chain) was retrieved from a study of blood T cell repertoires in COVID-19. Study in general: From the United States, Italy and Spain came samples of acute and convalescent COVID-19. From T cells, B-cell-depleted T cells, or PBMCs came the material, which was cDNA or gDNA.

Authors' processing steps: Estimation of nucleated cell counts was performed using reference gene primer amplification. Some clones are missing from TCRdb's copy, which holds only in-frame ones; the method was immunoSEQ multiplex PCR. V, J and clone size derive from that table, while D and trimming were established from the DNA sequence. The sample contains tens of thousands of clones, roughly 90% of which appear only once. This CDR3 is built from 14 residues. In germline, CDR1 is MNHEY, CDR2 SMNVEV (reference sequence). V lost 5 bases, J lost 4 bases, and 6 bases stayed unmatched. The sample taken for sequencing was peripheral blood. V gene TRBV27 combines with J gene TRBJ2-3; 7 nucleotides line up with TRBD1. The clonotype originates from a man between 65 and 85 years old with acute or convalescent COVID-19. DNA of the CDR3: TGTGCCAGCAGTCCGACAGGGAAAGCAGATACGCAGTATTTT. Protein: CASSPTGKADTQYF.